This T cell receptor beta chain appears in the sequencing data of a study of blood T cell repertoires in COVID-19. Study-wide context: There were acute and convalescent COVID-19 samples, and they came from the United States, Italy and Spain. T cells, B-cell-depleted T cells, or PBMCs provided the cDNA or gDNA that served as material.

As handled by the study authors: Amplification with reference gene primers provided the estimates of nucleated cell counts. Here immunoSEQ multiplex PCR was the method, and the copy in TCRdb shows in-frame clones only, minus some. V and J calls and clone size come straight from that table; D and trimming were deduced from the DNA. Of 110,000 to 150,000 clones in the sample, 75% to 85% were seen once. Germline CDR1 and CDR2: MDHEN and SYDVKM. The V segment lost 8 bases and the J segment 7 bases; nucleotides outside the gene matches: 14. The CDR3 consists of 14 residues. The sequenced sample consisted of peripheral blood. The chain joins TRBV28 to TRBJ2-7; 7 bases agree with TRBD1. This clonotype was sampled from a man aged 60 to 69 with active or convalescent COVID-19. The CDR3 protein is CASGTGTAVWEQYF. CDR3 in DNA: TGTGCCAGCGGAACCGGGACAGCGGTATGGGAGCAGTACTTC.